Included here is one T cell receptor beta chain sequence, with context. The data stem from a study of OX40 agonist ivuxolimab in advanced cancers. About the study: At 65% to 85% male, the cohort had a mean age of about 60 years, ranging from about 23 to 79.

Data came from immunoSEQ multiplex PCR; TCRdb stores just in-frame clones and leaves some out. The table shows 100,000 or so clones, with approximately 90% occurring only once. Germline-derived CDR1 and CDR2 are MGHRA and YSYEKL. This CDR3 is 17 amino acids long. The V end lost 0 bases, the J end lost 2 bases, and 17 bases lay between the germline ends. The sequence came from an adult with an advanced solid tumor such as melanoma, head and neck, liver or kidney cancer. V and J are TRBV4-1 and TRBJ2-7; D remains unclear. The input for sequencing was CD4+ or CD8+ T cells sorted from blood, taken in a trial of the OX40 agonist ivuxolimab. The CDR3 DNA is TGCGCCAGCAGCCAAGATCGGCCCTCCGGTGGGGCCTACGAGCAGTACTTC. Amino acid sequence: CASSQDRPSGGAYEQYF.